One sample yielded the 9 T cell receptor beta chains listed below, sequenced in a study of cytomegalovirus exposure and HLA in healthy donors. Assay: immunoSEQ multiplex PCR; the TCRdb copy retains only in-frame clones and omits some. The table has fewer than 250,000 clones, around 88% seen once. The source material was PBMCs. These TCRs come from a woman in her late teens or twenties in good health and CMV-seronegative.

In its sample, this clone was seen once. The chain is built from TRBV27 and TRBJ2-3, with D perhaps TRBD1 (5 bases). The CDR3 is 15 residues long. Trimming pared 5 bases from V and 2 bases from J, leaving 14 bases between. Germline-derived CDR1 and CDR2 are MNHEY and SMNVEV (reference sequence). CDR3 sequence (DNA): TGTGCCAGCAGTCTCCAAGACAGATTCACAGATACGCAGTATTTT. Translated, it gives CASSLQDRFTDTQYF.

This chain connects TRBV5-1 to TRBJ1-1, with 8 nucleotides matching TRBD1. This CDR3 region has 15 residues. With V trimmed by 2 bases and J by 2 bases, 5 bases remained unmatched. Germline V CDR1 and CDR2: SGHRS, YFSETQ. CDR3 nucleotides: TGCGCCAGCAGCTTCGCACAGGGGGGCAACACTGAAGCTTTCTTT. Its protein product is CASSFAQGGNTEAFF.

This chain joins TRBV6-1 and TRBJ1-6, with D maybe TRBD1 (5 bases). Trimming removed 5 bases from V and 7 bases from J, with 9 bases in between. This CDR3 spans 13 amino acids. The germline gives CDR1 MNHNS, CDR2 SASEGT. This chain's CDR3 is CASSRDRNSPLHF. CDR3 in DNA: TGTGCCAGCAGTAGAGACAGAAATTCACCCCTCCACTTT.

CDR3 region: CASSRTNEKLFF. CDR3 coding DNA: TGTGCCAGCAGCCGGACTAATGAAAAACTGTTTTTT. J is TRBJ1-4 and V is TRBV5-4; D is uncertain. This CDR3 spans 12 amino acids. Germline-derived CDR1 and CDR2 are SGHNT and YYREEE (reference sequence). Trimming pared 4 bases from V and 2 bases from J, leaving 3 bases between.

The chain combines TRBV6-6 with TRBJ2-7, with 8 positions matching TRBD1. CDR1 and CDR2 (germline): MNHNY, SVGAGI (reference sequence). The ends lost 5 bases at V and 1 base at J; junction bases unmatched: 10. The CDR3 consists of 16 residues. The CDR3 is CASSPPIQGGSYEQYF. CDR3 coding DNA: TGTGCCAGCAGTCCACCCATACAGGGGGGATCCTACGAGCAGTACTTC.

The rearrangement links TRBV7-7 to TRBJ2-3; TRBD2 matches at 8 bases. CDR1 and CDR2 (germline): SSHAT, FNYEAQ (reference sequence). The CDR3 length is 16 residues. V shed 3 bases, J shed 2 bases, and the junction held 7 bases outside the gene matches. This CDR3 reads CASSFGPAGVTDTQYF. CDR3 bases: TGTGCCAGCAGCTTTGGTCCAGCGGGAGTCACAGATACGCAGTATTTT.

In this sample, this clone turned up a few times. The chain links TRBV5-5 to TRBJ1-3, with TRBD1 identical over 8 bases. J was trimmed by 8 bases and V by 4 bases; bases with no gene match: 14. The CDR3 is 16 amino acids. The germline gives CDR1 SGHKS, CDR2 YYEKEE (reference sequence). The CDR3 here is CASSLELGDRGDTIYF. In DNA form, the CDR3 reads TGTGCCAGCAGCCTGGAATTAGGCGACAGGGGAGACACCATATATTTT.

The CDR3 DNA follows: TGTGCCAGCAGCCAAGAATCTCTCCGGATTCAGTACTTC. Its translation is CASSQESLRIQYF. The chain couples TRBV14 to TRBJ2-4; D not certain. V was trimmed by 0 bases and J by 10 bases, leaving 10 bases between them. The CDR3 runs to 13 residues. Germline V gene lookup returns CDR1 SGHDN and CDR2 FVKESK.

The chain employs TRBV5-1 and TRBJ1-2; possibly TRBD1 for D (6 bases). V lost 4 bases to trimming and J lost 4 bases, with 17 bases between them. From germline, CDR1 is SGHRS and CDR2 YFSETQ. The CDR3 totals 15 residues. The CDR3, as DNA: TGCGCCAGCAGCCCATCTACAGGGACAATCTATGGCTACACCTTC. It encodes CASSPSTGTIYGYTF.